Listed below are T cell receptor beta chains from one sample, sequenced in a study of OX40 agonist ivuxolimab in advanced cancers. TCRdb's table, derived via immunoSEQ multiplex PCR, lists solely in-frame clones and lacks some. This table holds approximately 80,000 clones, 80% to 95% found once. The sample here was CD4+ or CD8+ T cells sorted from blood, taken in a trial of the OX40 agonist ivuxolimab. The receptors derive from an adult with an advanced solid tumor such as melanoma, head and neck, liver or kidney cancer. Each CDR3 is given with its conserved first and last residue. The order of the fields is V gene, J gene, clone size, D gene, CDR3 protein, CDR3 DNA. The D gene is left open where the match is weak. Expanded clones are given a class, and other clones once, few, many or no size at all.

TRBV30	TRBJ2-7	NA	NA	CAWSRVQSYEQYF	TGTGCCTGGAGTAGAGTTCAGTCCTACGAGCAGTACTTC
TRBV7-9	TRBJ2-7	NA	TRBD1	CASSPPLRTGAVGEQYF	TGTGCCAGCAGTCCTCCTTTGCGGACAGGGGCCGTAGGCGAGCAGTACTTC
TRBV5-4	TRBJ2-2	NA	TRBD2	CASSLAPGLADKVFF	TGTGCCAGCAGCTTGGCCCCCGGACTAGCAGATAAAGTGTTTTTT
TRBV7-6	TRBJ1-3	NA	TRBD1	CASSPGTGGFLGNTIYF	TGTGCCAGCAGCCCCGGGACAGGGGGCTTTCTTGGAAACACCATATATTTT
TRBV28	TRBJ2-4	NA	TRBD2	CASSSSLAGGRNIQYF	TGTGCCAGCAGCTCCTCCCTAGCGGGAGGACGAAACATTCAGTACTTC
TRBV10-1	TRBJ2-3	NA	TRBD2	CASSEGTSVDTQYF	TGCGCCAGCAGTGAAGGGACTAGCGTAGATACGCAGTATTTT
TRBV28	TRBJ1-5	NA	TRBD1	CASSLGMGRDRASNQPQHF	TGTGCCAGCAGTTTGGGGATGGGCCGGGACAGGGCTAGCAATCAGCCCCAGCATTTT
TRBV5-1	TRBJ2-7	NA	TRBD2	CASKAGGYEQYF	TGCGCCAGCAAGGCGGGAGGCTACGAGCAGTACTTC
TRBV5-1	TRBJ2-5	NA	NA	CASTRGQAGETQYF	TGCGCCAGCACCCGAGGGCAGGCAGGAGAGACCCAGTACTTC
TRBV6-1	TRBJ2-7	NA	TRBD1	CASKTGQTATEQYF	TGTGCCAGCAAAACGGGACAGACTGCTACCGAGCAGTACTTC
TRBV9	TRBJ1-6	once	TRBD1	CASSAGTGFSPLHF	TGTGCCAGCAGCGCCGGGACAGGCTTTTCACCCCTCCACTTT
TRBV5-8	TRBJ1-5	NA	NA	CASSLALRVGQPQHF	TGTGCCAGCAGCTTGGCCTTGCGGGTGGGCCAGCCCCAGCATTTT
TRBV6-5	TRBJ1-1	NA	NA	CASSYLAEAFF	TGTGCCAGCAGTTACCTTGCTGAAGCTTTCTTT
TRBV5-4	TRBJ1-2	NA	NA	CASSTRGGTILGYTF	TGTGCCAGCAGCACTCGGGGGGGTACGATTTTAGGCTACACCTTC
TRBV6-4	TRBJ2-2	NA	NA	CASSAPFTGELFF	TGTGCCAGCAGTGCCCCGTTCACCGGGGAGCTGTTTTTT
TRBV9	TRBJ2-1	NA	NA	CASSRGGNEQFF	TGTGCCAGCTCCCGGGGTGGGAATGAGCAGTTCTTC
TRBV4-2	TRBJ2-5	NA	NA	CASSQDPRETQYF	TGTGCCAGCAGCCAAGATCCACGGGAGACCCAGTACTTC
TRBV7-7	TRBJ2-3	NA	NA	CASSEGDWDTQYF	TGTGCTAGCAGCGAGGGGGACTGGGATACGCAGTATTTT
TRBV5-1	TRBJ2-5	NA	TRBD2	CASSSGSLETQYF	TGCGCCAGCAGTAGCGGGAGCTTAGAGACCCAGTACTTC
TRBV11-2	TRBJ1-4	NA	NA	CASSGRDPPGKLFF	TGTGCCAGCAGCGGAAGGGATCCCCCCGGAAAACTGTTTTTT
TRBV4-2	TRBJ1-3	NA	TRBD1	CASSQDGGQGRSGNTIYF	TGTGCCAGCAGCCAAGATGGCGGACAGGGCAGGTCTGGAAACACCATATATTTT
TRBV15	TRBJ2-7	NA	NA	CATRRGPYEQYF	TGTGCCACCAGGCGGGGGCCCTACGAGCAGTACTTC
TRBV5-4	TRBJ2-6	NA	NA	CASSLSQANVLTF	TGTGCCAGCAGCTTGTCACAGGCCAACGTCCTGACTTTC
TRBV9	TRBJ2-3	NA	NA	CASSVAFKATDTQYF	TGTGCCAGCAGCGTAGCTTTTAAGGCCACAGATACGCAGTATTTT
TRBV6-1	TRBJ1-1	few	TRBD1	CASSENRGRGTEAFF	TGTGCCAGCAGTGAAAACAGGGGGCGGGGGACTGAAGCTTTCTTT